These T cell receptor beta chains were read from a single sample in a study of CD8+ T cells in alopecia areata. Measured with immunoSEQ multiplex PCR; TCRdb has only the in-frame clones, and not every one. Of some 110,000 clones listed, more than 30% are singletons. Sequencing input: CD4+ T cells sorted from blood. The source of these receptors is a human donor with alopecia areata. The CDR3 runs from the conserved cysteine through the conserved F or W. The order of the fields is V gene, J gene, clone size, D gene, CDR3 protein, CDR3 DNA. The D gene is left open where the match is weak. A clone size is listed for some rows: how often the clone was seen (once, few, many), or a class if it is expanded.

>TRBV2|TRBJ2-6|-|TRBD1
CASSWDRASSGANVLTF
TGTGCCAGCAGCTGGGACAGAGCCTCCTCTGGGGCCAACGTCCTGACTTTC
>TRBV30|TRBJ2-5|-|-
CAWSVILRKETQYF
TGTGCCTGGAGTGTAATCTTGCGGAAAGAGACCCAGTACTTC
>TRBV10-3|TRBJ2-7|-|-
CAISDKGSEQYF
TGTGCCATCAGTGATAAGGGCTCCGAGCAGTACTTC
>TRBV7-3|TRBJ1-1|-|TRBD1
CASSPGTGGKVTEAFF
TGTGCCAGCAGCCCCGGGACAGGGGGCAAGGTCACTGAAGCTTTCTTT
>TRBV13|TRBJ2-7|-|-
CASSRGFGGYEQYF
TGTGCCAGCAGCCGAGGCTTCGGGGGTTACGAGCAGTACTTC
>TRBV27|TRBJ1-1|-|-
CASSRPGVNTEAFF
TGTGCCAGCAGCCGTCCAGGAGTGAACACTGAAGCTTTCTTT
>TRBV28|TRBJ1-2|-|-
CASSSHSYGYTF
TGTGCCAGCAGTTCCCACTCCTATGGCTACACCTTC
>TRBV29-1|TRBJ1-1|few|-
CSVYQGGTEAFF
TGCAGCGTTTACCAGGGTGGCACTGAAGCTTTCTTT
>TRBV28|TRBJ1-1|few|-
CASSLLEGNTEAFF
TGTGCCAGCAGTTTATTAGAGGGGAACACTGAAGCTTTCTTT
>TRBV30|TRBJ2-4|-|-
CAWATGTLAKNIQYF
TGTGCCTGGGCCACAGGGACCCTAGCCAAAAACATTCAGTACTTC
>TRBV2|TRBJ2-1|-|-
CASSPRGEQFF
TGTGCCAGCAGTCCCCGGGGGGAGCAGTTCTTC
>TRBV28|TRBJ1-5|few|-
CASTGERDQPQHF
TGTGCCAGCACAGGGGAGCGGGATCAGCCCCAGCATTTT
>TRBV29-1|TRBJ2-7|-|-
CSVGSGVHEQHF
TGCAGCGTTGGGTCGGGTGTCCACGAGCAGCACTTC
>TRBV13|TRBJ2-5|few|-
CASSSRGSQYF
TGTGCCAGCAGCTCCCGGGGGTCCCAGTACTTC
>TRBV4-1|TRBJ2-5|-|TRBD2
CASSQGPTSGDGKTQYF
TGCGCCAGCAGCCAAGGTCCGACTAGCGGGGATGGAAAGACCCAGTACTTC
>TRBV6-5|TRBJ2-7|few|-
CASSYSFQGPYEQYF
TGTGCCAGCAGTTACTCGTTCCAGGGGCCCTACGAGCAGTACTTC
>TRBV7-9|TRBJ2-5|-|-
CASSAYPRETQYF
TGTGCCAGCAGCGCGTACCCTCGGGAGACCCAGTACTTC
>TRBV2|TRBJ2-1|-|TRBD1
CASGGQGGPNEQFF
TGTGCCAGCGGGGGACAGGGAGGACCAAATGAGCAGTTCTTC
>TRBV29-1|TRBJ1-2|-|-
CTAVRTPANYGYTF
TGCACGGCCGTTAGGACACCAGCTAACTATGGCTACACCTTC
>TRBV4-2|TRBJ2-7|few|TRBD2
CASSQDRPGLAGAVAQYF
TGTGCCAGCAGCCAAGATCGTCCCGGACTAGCGGGAGCAGTGGCGCAGTACTTC
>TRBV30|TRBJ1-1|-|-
CAWSQVADQQTEAFF
TGTGCCTGGAGTCAGGTTGCAGACCAACAAACTGAAGCTTTCTTT
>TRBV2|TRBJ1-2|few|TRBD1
CASSQGQGLGRGGYTF
TGTGCCAGCAGCCAGGGACAGGGTCTGGGCCGGGGTGGCTACACCTTC
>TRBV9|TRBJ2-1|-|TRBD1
CASSATTGNYNEQFF
TGTGCCAGCAGCGCTACGACAGGGAACTACAATGAGCAGTTCTTC
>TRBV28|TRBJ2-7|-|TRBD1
CASSLSGTGAYEQYF
TGTGCCAGCAGTTTATCCGGGACAGGGGCTTACGAGCAGTACTTC
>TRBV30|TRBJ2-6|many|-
CAFQEGRSGANVLTF
TGTGCCTTCCAAGAAGGGCGCTCTGGGGCCAACGTCCTGACTTTC
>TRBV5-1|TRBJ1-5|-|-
CASSPQGEYDQPQHF
TGCGCCAGCAGCCCACAGGGAGAGTACGATCAGCCCCAGCATTTT
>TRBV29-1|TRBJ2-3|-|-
CSYDNTDTQYF
TGCAGCTATGACAACACAGATACGCAGTATTTT
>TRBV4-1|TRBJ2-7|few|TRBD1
CASSQVGQPSYEQYF
TGCGCCAGCAGCCAAGTGGGACAGCCTTCCTACGAGCAGTACTTC
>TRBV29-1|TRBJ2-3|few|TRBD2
CSVKGRGLGDPYTQYF
TGCAGCGTTAAAGGGAGGGGACTAGGGGATCCGTATACGCAGTATTTT
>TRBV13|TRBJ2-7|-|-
CASGDGAYEQYF
TGTGCCAGCGGGGACGGAGCCTACGAGCAGTACTTC
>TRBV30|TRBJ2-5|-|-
CAWSVLGGETQYF
TGTGCCTGGAGTGTACTCGGGGGAGAGACCCAGTACTTC
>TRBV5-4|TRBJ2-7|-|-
CASSRQAGPTYEQYF
TGTGCCAGCAGCCGTCAAGCGGGCCCAACCTACGAGCAGTACTTC
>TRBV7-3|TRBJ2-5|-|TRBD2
CASSLNPAGLETQYF
TGTGCCAGCAGCTTAAACCCAGCGGGGTTAGAGACCCAGTACTTC
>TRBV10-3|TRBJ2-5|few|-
CAISGGETQYF
TGTGCCATCAGTGGGGGAGAGACCCAGTACTTC
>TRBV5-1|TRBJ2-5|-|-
CASSLVLEETQYF
TGCGCCAGCAGCTTGGTTTTAGAGGAGACCCAGTACTTC
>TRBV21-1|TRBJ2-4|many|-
CASSKVAYF
TGTGCCAGCAGCAAAGTAGCGTACTTC
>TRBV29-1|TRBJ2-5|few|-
CSVRGQYQETQYF
TGCAGCGTGCGGGGACAGTACCAAGAGACCCAGTACTTC
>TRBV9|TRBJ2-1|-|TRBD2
CASSVIPSGRPNEQFF
TGTGCCAGCAGCGTAATCCCGAGCGGGAGGCCGAATGAGCAGTTCTTC
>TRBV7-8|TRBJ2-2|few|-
CASSHLRDGNTGELFF
TGTGCCAGCAGCCATCTCAGGGACGGCAACACCGGGGAGCTGTTTTTT
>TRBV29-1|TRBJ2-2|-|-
CSVSRVLGGGELFF
TGCAGCGTTTCCAGGGTGTTAGGCGGCGGGGAGCTGTTTTTT
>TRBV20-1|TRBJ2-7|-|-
CSALFEYEQYF
TGCAGTGCTCTTTTTGAATACGAGCAGTACTTC
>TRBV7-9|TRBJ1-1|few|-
CASSVRTAEAFF
TGTGCCAGCAGCGTACGGACAGCTGAAGCTTTCTTT
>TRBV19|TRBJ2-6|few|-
CASNPDGYSGANVLTF
TGTGCCAGTAATCCGGACGGCTACTCTGGGGCCAACGTCCTGACTTTC
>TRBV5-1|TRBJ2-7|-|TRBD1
CASSRTGGPYEQYF
TGCGCCAGCAGCCGGACAGGGGGTCCCTACGAGCAGTACTTC
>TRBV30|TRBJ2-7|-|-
CAWSVRGDAAF
TGTGCCTGGAGTGTACGTGGGGACGCGGCCTTC
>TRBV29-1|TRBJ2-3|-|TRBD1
CSVHRGHRDRGTDTQYF
TGCAGCGTTCATAGGGGGCACCGGGACAGAGGCACAGATACGCAGTATTTT
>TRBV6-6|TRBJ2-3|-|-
CASMAQAGSTDTQYF
TGTGCCAGCATGGCCCAAGCAGGAAGCACAGATACGCAGTATTTT
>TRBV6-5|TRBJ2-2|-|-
CASSYATGNTGELFF
TGTGCCAGCAGTTACGCCACAGGGAACACCGGGGAGCTGTTTTTT
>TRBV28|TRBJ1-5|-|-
CASSLRGAHQPQHF
TGTGCCAGCAGTTTACGGGGGGCGCATCAGCCCCAGCATTTT
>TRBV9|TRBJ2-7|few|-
CASSVGPDGSSYEQYF
TGTGCCAGCAGCGTAGGCCCGGACGGTAGCTCCTACGAGCAGTACTTC
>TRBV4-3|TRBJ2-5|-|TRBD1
CASSRQQGAGETQYF
TGCGCCAGCAGCCGCCAACAGGGGGCCGGGGAGACCCAGTACTTC
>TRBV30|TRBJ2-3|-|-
CAWSKGEYRDTQYF
TGTGCCTGGAGTAAGGGGGAGTATCGCGATACGCAGTATTTT
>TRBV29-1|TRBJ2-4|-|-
CSAVLGENIQYF
TGCAGCGCCGTACTAGGTGAAAACATTCAGTACTTC